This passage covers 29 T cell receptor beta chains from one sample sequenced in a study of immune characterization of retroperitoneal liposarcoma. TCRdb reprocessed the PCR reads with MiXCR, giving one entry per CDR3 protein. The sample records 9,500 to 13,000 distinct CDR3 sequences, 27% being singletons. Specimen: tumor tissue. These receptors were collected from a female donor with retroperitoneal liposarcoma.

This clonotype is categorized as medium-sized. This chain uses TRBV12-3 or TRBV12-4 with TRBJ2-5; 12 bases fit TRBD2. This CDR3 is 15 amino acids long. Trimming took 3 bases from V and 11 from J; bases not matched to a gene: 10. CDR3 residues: CASSFRTSGVNEQYF. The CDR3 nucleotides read TGTGCCAGCAGTTTTCGGACTAGCGGGGTTAATGAGCAGTACTTC.

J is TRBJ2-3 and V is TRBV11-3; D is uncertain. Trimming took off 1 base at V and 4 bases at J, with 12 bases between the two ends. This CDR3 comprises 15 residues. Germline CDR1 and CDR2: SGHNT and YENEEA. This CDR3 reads CASSLVSIGPDTQYF. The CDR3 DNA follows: TGTGCCAGCAGCTTAGTCTCCATCGGGCCAGATACGCAGTATTTT.

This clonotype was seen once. The CDR3 is CASSEMEANYGYTF. CDR3 nucleotides: TGCGCCAGCAGTGAGATGGAAGCTAACTATGGCTACACCTTC. The V and J genes are TRBV10-2 and TRBJ1-2, with D unclear. V lost 2 bases and J 0 bases, leaving 7 bases between the germline ends. Per the germline V gene, CDR1 is WSHSY and CDR2 is SAAADI. This CDR3 is 14 amino acids long.

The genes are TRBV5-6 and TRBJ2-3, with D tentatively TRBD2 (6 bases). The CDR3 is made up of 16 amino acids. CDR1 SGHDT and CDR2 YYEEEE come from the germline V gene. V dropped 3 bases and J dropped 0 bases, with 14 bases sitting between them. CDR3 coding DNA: TGTGCCAGCAGCTATTGGGGAGGATTTAGCACAGATACGCAGTATTTT. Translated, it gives CASSYWGGFSTDTQYF.

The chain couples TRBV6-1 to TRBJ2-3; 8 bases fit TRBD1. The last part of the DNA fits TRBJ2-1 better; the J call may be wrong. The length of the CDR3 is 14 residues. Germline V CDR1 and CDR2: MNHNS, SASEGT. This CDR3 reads CASSLQGEEETQFF. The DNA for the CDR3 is TGTGCCAGCAGTTTACAGGGGGAAGAAGAGACCCAGTTCTTC.

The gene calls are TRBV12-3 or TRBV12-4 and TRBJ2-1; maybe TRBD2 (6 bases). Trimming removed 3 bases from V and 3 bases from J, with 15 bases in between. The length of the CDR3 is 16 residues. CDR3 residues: CASSFWGEPYYNEQFF. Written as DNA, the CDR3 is TGTGCCAGCAGTTTTTGGGGGGAGCCGTACTACAATGAGCAGTTCTTC.

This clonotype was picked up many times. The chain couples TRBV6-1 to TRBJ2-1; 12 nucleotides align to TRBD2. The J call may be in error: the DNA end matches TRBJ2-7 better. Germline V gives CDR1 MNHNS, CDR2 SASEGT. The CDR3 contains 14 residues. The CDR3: CASQTSGSLYEQYF. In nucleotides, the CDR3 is TGTGCCAGCCAGACTAGCGGGAGTTTGTATGAGCAGTACTTC.

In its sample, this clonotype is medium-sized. Here the CDR3 DNA reads TGTGCCAGCAGTGAAGCGCCAGGTCCCCCCAAAGAGCAGTTCTTC. Its translation: CASSEAPGPPKEQFF. V and J are TRBV6-1 and TRBJ2-1, with unresolved D. The CDR3 is made up of 15 amino acids. Per germline, CDR1 MNHNS and CDR2 SASEGT. The ends were cut back, 0 bases at V and 10 bases at J, with 16 bases in the middle.

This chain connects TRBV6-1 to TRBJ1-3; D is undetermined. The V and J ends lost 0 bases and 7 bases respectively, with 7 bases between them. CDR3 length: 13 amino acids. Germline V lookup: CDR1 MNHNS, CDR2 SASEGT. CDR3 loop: CASSEAPRNTIYF. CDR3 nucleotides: TGTGCCAGCAGTGAAGCGCCAAGGAACACCATATATTTT.

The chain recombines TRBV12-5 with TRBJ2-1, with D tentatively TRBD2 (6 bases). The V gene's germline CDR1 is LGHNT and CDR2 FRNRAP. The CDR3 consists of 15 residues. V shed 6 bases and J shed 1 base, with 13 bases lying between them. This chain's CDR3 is CASGPDRGSYNEQFF. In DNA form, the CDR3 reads TGTGCTAGTGGCCCGGATCGGGGGTCCTACAATGAGCAGTTCTTC.

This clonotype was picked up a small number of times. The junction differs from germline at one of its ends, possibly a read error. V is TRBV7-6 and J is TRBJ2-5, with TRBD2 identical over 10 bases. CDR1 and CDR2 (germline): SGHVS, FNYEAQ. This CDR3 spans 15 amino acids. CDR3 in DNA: TGTGCTAGCAGCCCTCTAGCGGGAGTAGACAATGAGCAGTACTTC. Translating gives CASSPLAGVDNEQYF.

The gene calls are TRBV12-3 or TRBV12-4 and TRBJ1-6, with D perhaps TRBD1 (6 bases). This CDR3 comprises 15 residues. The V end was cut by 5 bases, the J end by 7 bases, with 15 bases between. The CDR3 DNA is TGTGCCAGCAGTACACAGGGAGCGCGAAATTCACCCCTCCACTTT. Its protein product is CASSTQGARNSPLHF.

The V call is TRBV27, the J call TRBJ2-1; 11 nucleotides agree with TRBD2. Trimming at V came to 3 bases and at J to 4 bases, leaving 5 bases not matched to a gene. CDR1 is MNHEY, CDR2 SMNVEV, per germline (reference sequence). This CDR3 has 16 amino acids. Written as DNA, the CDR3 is TGTGCCAGCAGTTTGGCTAGCGGGGGGCTGTACAATGAGCAGTTCTTC. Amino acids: CASSLASGGLYNEQFF.

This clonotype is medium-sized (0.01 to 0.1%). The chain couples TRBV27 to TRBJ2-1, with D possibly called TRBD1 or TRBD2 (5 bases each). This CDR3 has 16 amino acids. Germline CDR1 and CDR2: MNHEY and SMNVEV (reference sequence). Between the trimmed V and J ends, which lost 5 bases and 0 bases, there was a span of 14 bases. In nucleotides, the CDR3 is TGTGCCAGCAGTATCCCGGGACGGGGCTCCTACAATGAGCAGTTCTTC. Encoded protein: CASSIPGRGSYNEQFF.

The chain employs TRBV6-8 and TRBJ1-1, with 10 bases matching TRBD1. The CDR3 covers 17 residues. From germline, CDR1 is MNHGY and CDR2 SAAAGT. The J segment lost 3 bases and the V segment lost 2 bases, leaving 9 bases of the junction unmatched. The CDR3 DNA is TGTGCCAGCAGTTACGAGGGACAGGGGTTCGGAGACACTGAAGCTTTCTTT. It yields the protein CASSYEGQGFGDTEAFF.

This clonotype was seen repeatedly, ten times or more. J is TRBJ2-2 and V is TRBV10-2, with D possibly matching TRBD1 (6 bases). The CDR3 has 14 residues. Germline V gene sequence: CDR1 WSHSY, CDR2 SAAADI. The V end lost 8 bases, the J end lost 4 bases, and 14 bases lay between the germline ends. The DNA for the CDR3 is TGCGCCAGCCGATCCAGGGGTGGCACCGGGGAGCTGTTTTTT. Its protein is CASRSRGGTGELFF.

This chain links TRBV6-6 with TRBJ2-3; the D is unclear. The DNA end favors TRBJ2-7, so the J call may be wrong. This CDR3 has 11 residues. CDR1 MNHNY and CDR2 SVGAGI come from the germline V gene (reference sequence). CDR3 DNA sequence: TGTGCCAGCAGTTACTACAATGAGCAGTACTTC. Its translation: CASSYYNEQYF.

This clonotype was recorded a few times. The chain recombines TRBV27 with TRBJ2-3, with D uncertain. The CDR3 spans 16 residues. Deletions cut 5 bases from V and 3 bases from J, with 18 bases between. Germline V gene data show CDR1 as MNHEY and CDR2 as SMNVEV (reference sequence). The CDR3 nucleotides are TGTGCCAGCAGTAGCGCCGGACCCTGGTTGACAGATACGCAGTATTTT. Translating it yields CASSSAGPWLTDTQYF.

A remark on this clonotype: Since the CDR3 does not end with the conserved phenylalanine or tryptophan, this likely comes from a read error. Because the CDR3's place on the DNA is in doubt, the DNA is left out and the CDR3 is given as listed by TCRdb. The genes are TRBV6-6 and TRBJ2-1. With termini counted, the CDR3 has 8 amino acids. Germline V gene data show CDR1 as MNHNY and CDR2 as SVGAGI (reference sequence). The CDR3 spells CASSYSNY.

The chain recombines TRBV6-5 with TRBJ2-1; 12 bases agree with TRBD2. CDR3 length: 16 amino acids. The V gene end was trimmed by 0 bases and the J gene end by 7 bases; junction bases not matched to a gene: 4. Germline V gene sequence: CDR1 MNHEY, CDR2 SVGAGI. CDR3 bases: TGTGCCAGCAGTTACTCGACTAGCGGGAGCGCTAATGAGCAGTTCTTC. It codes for CASSYSTSGSANEQFF.

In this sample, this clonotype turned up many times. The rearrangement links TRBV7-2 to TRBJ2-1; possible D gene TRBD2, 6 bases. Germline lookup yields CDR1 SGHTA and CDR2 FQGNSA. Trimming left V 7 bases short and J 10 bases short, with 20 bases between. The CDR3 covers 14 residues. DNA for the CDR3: TGTGCCAGCAACCCCGGGGGTGTGACCTACGAGCAGTTCTTC. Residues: CASNPGGVTYEQFF. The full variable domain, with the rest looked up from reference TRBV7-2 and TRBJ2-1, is GAGVSQSPSNKVTEKGKDVELRCDPISGHTALYWYRQSLGQGLEFLIYFQGNSAPDKSGLPSDRFSAERTGGSVSTLTIQRTQQEDSAVYLCASNPGGVTYEQFFGPGTRLTVL.

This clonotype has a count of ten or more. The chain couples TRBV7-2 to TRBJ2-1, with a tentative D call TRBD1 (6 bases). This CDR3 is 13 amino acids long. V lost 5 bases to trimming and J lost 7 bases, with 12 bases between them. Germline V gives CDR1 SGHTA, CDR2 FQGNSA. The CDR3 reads CASSPRQANEQFF. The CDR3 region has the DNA TGTGCCAGCAGCCCGCGACAGGCTAATGAGCAGTTCTTC. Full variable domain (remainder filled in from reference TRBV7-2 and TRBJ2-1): GAGVSQSPSNKVTEKGKDVELRCDPISGHTALYWYRQSLGQGLEFLIYFQGNSAPDKSGLPSDRFSAERTGGSVSTLTIQRTQQEDSAVYLCASSPRQANEQFFGPGTRLTVL.

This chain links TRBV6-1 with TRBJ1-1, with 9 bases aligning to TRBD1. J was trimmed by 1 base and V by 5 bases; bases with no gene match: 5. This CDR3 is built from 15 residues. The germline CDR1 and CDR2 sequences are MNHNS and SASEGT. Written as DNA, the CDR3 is TGTGCCAGCAGTCGCCGGGGACAGGGGAACACTGAAGCTTTCTTT. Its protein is CASSRRGQGNTEAFF.

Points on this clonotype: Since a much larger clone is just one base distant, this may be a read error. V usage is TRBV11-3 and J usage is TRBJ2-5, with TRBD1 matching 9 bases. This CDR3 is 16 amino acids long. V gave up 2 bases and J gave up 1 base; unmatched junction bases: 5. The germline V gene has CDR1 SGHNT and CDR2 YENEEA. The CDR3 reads CASSLWPTGGQETQYF. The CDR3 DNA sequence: TGTGCCAGCAGCTTATGGCCGACAGGGGGCCAAGAGACCCAGTACTTC. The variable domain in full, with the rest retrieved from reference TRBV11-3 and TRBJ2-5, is EAGVVQSPRYKIIEKKQPVAFWCNPISGHNTLYWYLQNLGQGPELLIRYENEEAVDDSQLPKDRFSAERLKGVDSTLKIQPAELGDSAVYLCASSLWPTGGQETQYFGPGTRLLVL.

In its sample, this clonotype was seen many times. CDR3 protein: CASSDHDRTQFF. DNA of the CDR3: TGTGCCAGCAGTGACCACGACCGGACCCAGTTCTTC. The V and J genes are TRBV6-1 and TRBJ2-1; D gene unclear. This CDR3 is 12 amino acids long. Trimming removed 3 bases at V and 13 bases at J, with 13 bases between. Germline assignment: CDR1 MNHNS and CDR2 SASEGT.

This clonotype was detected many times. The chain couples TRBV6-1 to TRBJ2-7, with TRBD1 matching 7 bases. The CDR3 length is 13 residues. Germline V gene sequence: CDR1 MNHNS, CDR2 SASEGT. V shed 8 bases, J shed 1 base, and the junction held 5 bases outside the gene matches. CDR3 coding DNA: TGTGCCAGCCAACGGGGACAGTCCTACGAGCAGTACTTC. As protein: CASQRGQSYEQYF.

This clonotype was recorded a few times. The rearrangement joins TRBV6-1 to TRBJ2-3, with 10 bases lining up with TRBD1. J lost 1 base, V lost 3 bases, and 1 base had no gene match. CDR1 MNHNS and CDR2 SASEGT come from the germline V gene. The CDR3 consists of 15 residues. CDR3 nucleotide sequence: TGTGCCAGCAGTGATGGGACAGGGGGCACAGATACGCAGTATTTT. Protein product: CASSDGTGGTDTQYF.

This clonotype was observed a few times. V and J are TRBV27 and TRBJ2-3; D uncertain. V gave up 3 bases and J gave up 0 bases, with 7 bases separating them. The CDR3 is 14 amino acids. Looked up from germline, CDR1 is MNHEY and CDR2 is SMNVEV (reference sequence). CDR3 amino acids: CASSFAFSTDTQYF. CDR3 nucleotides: TGTGCCAGCAGTTTTGCCTTTAGCACAGATACGCAGTATTTT.

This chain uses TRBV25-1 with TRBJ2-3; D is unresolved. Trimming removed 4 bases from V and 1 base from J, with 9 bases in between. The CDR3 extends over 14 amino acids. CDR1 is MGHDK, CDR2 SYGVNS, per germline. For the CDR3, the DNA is TGTGCCAGCAGTGCTTTGGGTCGCACAGATACGCAGTATTTT. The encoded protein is CASSALGRTDTQYF.